This T cell receptor (beta chain) was identified during a study of blood T cell repertoires in COVID-19. Study in general: Sources were T cells, B-cell-depleted T cells, or PBMCs; the material itself was cDNA or gDNA.

Repertoires were generated with immunoSEQ multiplex PCR, while TCRdb's copy carries only in-frame clones and drops some. The sample shows approximately 51,000 clones, about 85% of them seen only once. With 4 bases removed from V and 5 bases from J, the gap between germline ends came to 9 bases. The CDR3 totals 13 residues. Germline V gene lookup returns CDR1 SGHRS and CDR2 YFSETQ. This TCR was recovered from a human donor in a cohort sampled during active COVID-19. The rearrangement joins TRBV5-1 to TRBJ2-2; D uncertain. Material for sequencing was peripheral blood. CDR3 protein: CASSMLETGELFF. The CDR3 DNA reads as TGCGCCAGCAGCATGCTGGAGACCGGGGAGCTGTTTTTT.